Presented here are 4 T cell receptor beta chains from one specimen sequenced in a study of CD8+CD57+ T cells in acquired aplastic anemia. Individuals selected for sequencing had exhibited CD8+CD57+ cell expansion on flow cytometry. Template material for TCR beta VDJ and CDR3 profiling consisted of genomic DNA. MiXCR was run by TCRdb on the reads, yielding one entry per CDR3 protein. Found here are under 250,000 distinct CDR3 sequences, more than 40% of them singletons; the top ten hold 7% to 9.5%. The material sequenced was sorted CD4+, CD8+, or CD8+CD57+ T cells (not recorded which) from PBMCs. The receptors derive from a human donor with aplastic anemia.

The J gene is TRBJ2-1, the V gene TRBV15; D gene ambiguous. The CDR3 loop spans 16 amino acids. Trimming removed 1 base from V and 6 bases from J, with 16 bases in between. From germline, CDR1 is LNHNV and CDR2 YYDKDF (reference sequence). CDR3 bases: TGTGCCACCAGCAGAGGTGACCCAAGCTACCCCAATGAGCAGTTCTTC. This sequence encodes CATSRGDPSYPNEQFF.

About this clonotype itself: An end of the junction differs from the germline gene, which may be a read error. The rearrangement links TRBV11-2 to TRBJ1-1, with D uncertain. The germline V gene encodes CDR1 SGHAT and CDR2 FQNNGV. The CDR3 is made up of 12 amino acids. The CDR3 DNA reads TGTGTCAGCAGCTTAGGAGGGCCCGAAGCTTTCTTT. Translated, it gives CVSSLGGPEAFF.

This clonotype showed up many times. The rearrangement links TRBV11-2 to TRBJ1-2; TRBD1 matches at 9 bases. There are 14 residues in the CDR3. Germline values: CDR1 SGHAT, CDR2 FQNNGV. The V and J ends lost 8 bases and 8 bases, in that order; junction bases with no gene match: 12. The DNA for the CDR3 is TGTGCCAGCGGCCCCGGGACAGGGAACGGCGGCTACACCTTC. It specifies CASGPGTGNGGYTF.

The genes are TRBV10-3 and TRBJ2-7, with 7 bases identical to TRBD1. CDR3 length: 12 residues. CDR1 and CDR2 from the germline V gene are ENHRY and SYGVKD. The V and J ends lost 11 bases and 6 bases, in that order; junction bases with no gene match: 10. The CDR3 DNA reads TGTGCCTCCCGGGACAGTCGCCGCGAGCAGTACTTC. Its protein product is CASRDSRREQYF.